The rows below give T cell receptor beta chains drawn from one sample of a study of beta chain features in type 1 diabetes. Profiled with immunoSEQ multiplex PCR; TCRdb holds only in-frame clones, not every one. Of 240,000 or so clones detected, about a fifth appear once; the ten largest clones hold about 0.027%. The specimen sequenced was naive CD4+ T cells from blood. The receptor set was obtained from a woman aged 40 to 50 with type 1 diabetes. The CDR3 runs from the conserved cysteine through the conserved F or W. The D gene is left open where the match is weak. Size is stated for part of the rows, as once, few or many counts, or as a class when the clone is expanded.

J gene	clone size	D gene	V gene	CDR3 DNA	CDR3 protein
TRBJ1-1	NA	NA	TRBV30	TGTGCCTGGAACAGGAAAGAGGAAGGGAACACTGAAGCTTTCTTT	CAWNRKEEGNTEAFF
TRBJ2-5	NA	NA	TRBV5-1	TGCGCCAGCAGCCTACAACAAGACAGGGGAGGGCAGGAGACCCAGTACTTC	CASSLQQDRGGQETQYF
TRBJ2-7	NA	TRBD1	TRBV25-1	TGTGCCAGCAGTAACCCCGGGACAGGGATCGGCGAGCAGTACTTC	CASSNPGTGIGEQYF
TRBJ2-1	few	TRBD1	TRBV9	TGTGCCAGCAGCGTAGGGGACAGGGGGTACAATGAGCAGTTCTTC	CASSVGDRGYNEQFF
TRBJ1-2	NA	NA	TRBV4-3	TGCGCCAGCAGCCAAGGCACAGGGAACTATGGCTACACCTTC	CASSQGTGNYGYTF
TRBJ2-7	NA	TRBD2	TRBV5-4	TGTGCCAGCAGCTTGGGTTCTAGCGGGAGCTACGAGCAGTACTTC	CASSLGSSGSYEQYF
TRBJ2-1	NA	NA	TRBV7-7	TGTGCCCAAGGAGGGCTAGCTCTCAATGAGCAGTTCTTC	CAQGGLALNEQFF
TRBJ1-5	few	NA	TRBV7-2	TGTGCCAGCAGCGTGACAGGAATCAATCAGCCCCAGCATTTT	CASSVTGINQPQHF
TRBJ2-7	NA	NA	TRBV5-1	TGCGCCAGCAGCTTGGAGGTGGGCAGGGGTCCTAGCGAGCAGTACTTC	CASSLEVGRGPSEQYF
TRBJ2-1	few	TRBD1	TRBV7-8	TGTGCCAGCAGCTTACCGGGACAGGGTTACAATGAGCAGTTCTTC	CASSLPGQGYNEQFF
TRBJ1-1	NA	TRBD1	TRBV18	TGTGCCAGCTCCCCCGGGACAGGGGCCGGGGAGACTGAAGCTTTCTTT	CASSPGTGAGETEAFF
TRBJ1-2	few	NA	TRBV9	TGTGCCAGCAGCGTAGGCTCAGGGCTTAACTATGGCTACACCTTC	CASSVGSGLNYGYTF
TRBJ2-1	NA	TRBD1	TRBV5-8	TGTGCCAGCAGCTTGATGGGACAGATATACAATGAGCAGTTCTTC	CASSLMGQIYNEQFF
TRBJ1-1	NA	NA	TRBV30	TGTGCCTGGAGAGTTTTGGAGTTGTGGAACACTGAAGCTTTCTTT	CAWRVLELWNTEAFF
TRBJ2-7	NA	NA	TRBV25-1	TGTGCCAGCAGTGAACGGGGGAGCTCGAGGTACGAGCAGTACTTC	CASSERGSSRYEQYF
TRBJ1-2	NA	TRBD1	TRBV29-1	TGCAGCGGAGAAGCAGGGGGCGATGGCTACACCTTC	CSGEAGGDGYTF